These 15 T cell receptor beta chains were sequenced from one sample in a study of blood T cell repertoires in COVID-19. Clones were read by immunoSEQ multiplex PCR, and TCRdb kept only the in-frame ones, dropping some. In the table there are a few hundred thousand clones, about 89% of which are singletons. The sample consisted of peripheral blood. These receptors all come from a man between 50 and 59 years old with acute or convalescent COVID-19.

The V gene is TRBV6-5, the J gene TRBJ1-6, with 9 bases lining up with TRBD1. Germline V gene data show CDR1 as MNHEY and CDR2 as SVGAGI. Losses at the gene ends were 7 bases for V and 8 bases for J; bases not matched to a gene: 9. The CDR3 is 15 amino acids. The CDR3 region has the DNA TGTGCCAGCACTAAAACTACAGGGGGCTATTCACCCCTCCACTTT. This translates into CASTKTTGGYSPLHF.

The rearrangement joins TRBV18 to TRBJ1-5; a possible D gene is TRBD1 (6 bases). This CDR3 spans 16 amino acids. Germline V gene lookup returns CDR1 KGHSH and CDR2 LQKENI. Trimming shortened V by 3 bases and J by 0 bases, and 12 bases separated the two germline ends. The CDR3 nucleotides are TGTGCCAGCTCACCTACACAGGGACATAGCAATCAGCCCCAGCATTTT. It specifies CASSPTQGHSNQPQHF.

V is TRBV6-6 and J is TRBJ1-2, with D possibly matching TRBD1 (5 bases). CDR3 length: 14 amino acids. Trimming shortened V by 5 bases and J by 0 bases, and 10 bases separated the two germline ends. The V gene's germline CDR1 is MNHNY and CDR2 SVGAGI (reference sequence). CDR3 nucleotide sequence: TGTGCCAGCAGTACCAGGGATCCTAACTATGGCTACACCTTC. Protein product: CASSTRDPNYGYTF.

This chain connects TRBV9 to TRBJ1-1, with no clear D. Trimming took off 0 bases at V and 2 bases at J, with 8 bases between the two ends. CDR1 SGDLS and CDR2 YYNGEE come from the germline V gene. The CDR3 spans 14 residues. CDR3 protein: CASSVGGSNTEAFF. In DNA, the CDR3 is TGTGCCAGCAGCGTAGGAGGGTCTAACACTGAAGCTTTCTTT.

The chain combines TRBV9 with TRBJ1-2; D may be TRBD1 (5 bases). This CDR3 spans 14 amino acids. Germline V gives CDR1 SGDLS, CDR2 YYNGEE. Between the trimmed V and J ends, which lost 4 bases and 8 bases, there was a span of 18 bases. CDR3 sequence: CASSPSQGTGGYTF. In nucleotides, the CDR3 is TGTGCCAGCAGCCCCAGCCAGGGTACGGGCGGCTACACCTTC. Using reference TRBV9 and TRBJ1-2 for the parts outside the CDR3, the full variable domain is DSGVTQTPKHLITATGQRVTLRCSPRSGDLSVYWYQQSLDQGLQFLIQYYNGEERAKGNILERFSAQQFPDLHSELNLSSLELGDSALYFCASSPSQGTGGYTFGSGTRLTVV.

This clone was seen once. The rearrangement links TRBV5-1 to TRBJ1-4, with D unresolved. This CDR3 comprises 15 residues. Deletions cut 2 bases from V and 4 bases from J, with 12 bases between. Per germline, CDR1 SGHRS and CDR2 YFSETQ. This CDR3 reads CASSFLDGLNEKLFF. The CDR3 DNA is TGCGCCAGCAGCTTCCTGGACGGACTTAATGAAAAACTGTTTTTT.

CDR3 sequence reads: CASGLPGLAYEQYF. In DNA, the CDR3 is TGTGCTAGTGGTTTACCGGGACTTGCCTACGAGCAGTACTTC. The J gene is TRBJ2-7, the V gene TRBV12-5, with D possibly matching TRBD2 (6 bases). The V gene lost 3 bases and the J gene lost 2 bases, with 11 bases spanning the gap. Germline assignment: CDR1 LGHNT and CDR2 FRNRAP. The CDR3 covers 14 residues.

The DNA of the CDR3 is TGTGCCAGCAGTCGCGGCATGGTCCAAGAGACCCAGTACTTC. Its protein product is CASSRGMVQETQYF. The chain couples TRBV14 to TRBJ2-5, with no clear D. The CDR3 runs to 14 residues. Germline CDR1 SGHDN, CDR2 FVKESK. V lost 6 bases, J lost 1 base, and 12 bases lay in between.

V is TRBV10-3 and J is TRBJ1-1; D perhaps matches TRBD1 (6 bases). The CDR3 loop spans 14 amino acids. V lost 4 bases and J lost 5, with 14 bases in between. Per germline, CDR1 ENHRY and CDR2 SYGVKD. This CDR3 reads CAISGPQGGTEAFF. The CDR3 region has the DNA TGTGCCATCAGTGGGCCACAGGGTGGGACTGAAGCTTTCTTT.

The V call is TRBV12-3 or TRBV12-4, the J call TRBJ1-1; 7 bases match TRBD1. Trimming removed 6 bases from V and 9 bases from J; junction bases left unmatched: 7. The CDR3 contains 12 residues. CDR3 bases: TGTGCCAGCAGCCCCGACAGGGCCAAAGCTTTCTTT. Amino acids: CASSPDRAKAFF.

The V call is TRBV19, the J call TRBJ2-2; perhaps TRBD2 as D (6 bases). The CDR3 is 19 residues long. The germline V and J ends were trimmed by 4 bases and 1 base, with 22 bases remaining between them. Germline CDR1 reads LNHDA; CDR2 reads SQIVND (reference sequence). The CDR3, as DNA: TGTGCCAGTAGTACCATAGGGCGAGCGGTAGCGGAGAACACCGGGGAGCTGTTTTTT. This codes for CASSTIGRAVAENTGELFF.

About this clone itself: An end of the junction does not agree with germline; a read error may underlie this. The chain is built from TRBV6-1 and TRBJ2-7; weak D call: TRBD2 (6 bases). Germline CDR1 reads MNHNS; CDR2 reads SASEGT. The CDR3 runs 11 residues. CDR3 loop: CASSDVGGGHF. CDR3 coding DNA: TGTGCCAGCAGTGATGTTGGTGGAGGGCACTTC.

The chain recombines TRBV5-5 with TRBJ1-5, with TRBD1 matching over 7 bases. The trim removed 0 bases at V and 8 bases at J, leaving 14 bases unmatched. The V gene's germline CDR1 is SGHKS and CDR2 YYEKEE (reference sequence). The length of the CDR3 is 17 residues. This chain's CDR3 is CASSLGQGGSYAEPQHF. The CDR3 DNA is TGTGCCAGCAGCTTGGGACAGGGCGGTTCCTACGCGGAGCCCCAGCATTTT.

The chain joins TRBV15 to TRBJ2-7; perhaps TRBD2 as D (5 bases). CDR1 and CDR2 (germline): LNHNV, YYDKDF (reference sequence). V lost 0 bases and J lost 3, with 12 bases in between. The CDR3 is 15 amino acids. CDR3 nucleotide sequence: TGTGCCACCAGCAGAGATCGGACTGAGGACTACGAGCAGTACTTC. Residues: CATSRDRTEDYEQYF.

The J gene is TRBJ2-7, the V gene TRBV11-1; 9 bases are a match to TRBD1. J gave up 4 bases and V 4 bases, and 8 bases lay outside the gene matches. The germline gives CDR1 SGHAT, CDR2 FQDESV (reference sequence). CDR3 length equals 15 residues. CDR3 sequence (DNA): TGTGCCAGCAGCTCACCGGGACAGGGTTTGTACGAGCAGTACTTC. Residues: CASSSPGQGLYEQYF.